This T cell receptor (beta chain) was obtained from a study of graft-versus-host responses after intestinal transplantation. The overall study: Among the recipients, transplants were multivisceral, liver-intestinal, or isolated intestinal. Anti-thymocyte globulin was used for induction in all recipients, who then took tacrolimus and steroids for about 3 years. Study-level findings and limits: Some patients had graft-donor T cell macrochimerism. In their allografts, the ratios of graft-versus-host to host-versus-graft T cell clones were high. Peak GvH clone levels in circulation were associated with early post-transplant HvG declines.

Turning to this clone: Its antigen is still unknown.

V gave up 1 base and J gave up 3 bases, with 10 bases separating them. The CDR3 spans 15 residues. In germline, CDR1 is MNHNS, CDR2 SASEGT. The protocol was immunoSEQ multiplex PCR, while the TCRdb copy is restricted to in-frame clones and leaves out a portion. The sample carries fewer than 90,000 clones, less than 95% recorded once. The sample was unstimulated CD4+ T cells sorted from spleen or lymph node cells, taken before transplant. This chain connects TRBV6-1 to TRBJ2-4; D not certain. The clonotype was recovered from a human donor who was the organ donor for an intestinal transplant. The CDR3 sequence is CASSEGRTIKNIQYF. For the CDR3, the DNA is TGTGCCAGCAGTGAAGGACGCACAATCAAAAACATTCAGTACTTC.